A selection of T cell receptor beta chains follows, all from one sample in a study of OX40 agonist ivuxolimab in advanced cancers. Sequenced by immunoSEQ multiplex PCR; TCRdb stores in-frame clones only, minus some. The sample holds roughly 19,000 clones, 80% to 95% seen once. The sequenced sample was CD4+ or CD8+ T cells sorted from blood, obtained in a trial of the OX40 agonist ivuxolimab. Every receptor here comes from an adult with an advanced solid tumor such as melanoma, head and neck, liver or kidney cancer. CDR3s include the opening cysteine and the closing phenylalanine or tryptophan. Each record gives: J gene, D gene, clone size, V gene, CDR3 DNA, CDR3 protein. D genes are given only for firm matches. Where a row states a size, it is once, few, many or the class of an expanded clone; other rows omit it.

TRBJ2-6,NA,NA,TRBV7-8,TGTGCCAGCAGCAAACGGACTCTCACCTCTGGGGCCAACGTCCTGACTTTC,CASSKRTLTSGANVLTF
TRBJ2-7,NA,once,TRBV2,TGTGCCAGCAGTGAATGGCTGTCCCAGGACTACGAGCAGTACTTC,CASSEWLSQDYEQYF
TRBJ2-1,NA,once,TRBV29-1,TGCAGCGCGTTAGGGGGGGCGAATGAGCAGTTCTTC,CSALGGANEQFF
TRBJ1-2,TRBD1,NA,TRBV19,TGTGCCAGTAGTCTCCGGACAGGGCTGGACTATGGCTACACCTTC,CASSLRTGLDYGYTF
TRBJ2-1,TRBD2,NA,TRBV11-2,TGTGCCAGCAGCTGGACGGCGGGGGGTTTTGAGCAGTTCTTC,CASSWTAGGFEQFF
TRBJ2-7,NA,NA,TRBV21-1,TGTGCCAGCAGGATTACAATACACGTGTTAGACGAGCAGTACTTC,CASRITIHVLDEQYF
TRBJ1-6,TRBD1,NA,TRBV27,TGTGCCAGCAGTTTATCGATATATCCGGGACAGGGGGGCAATTCACCCCTCCACTTT,CASSLSIYPGQGGNSPLHF
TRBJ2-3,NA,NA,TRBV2,TGTGCCAGCAATAGGGGGACCACAGATACGCAGTATTTT,CASNRGTTDTQYF
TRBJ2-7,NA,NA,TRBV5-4,TGTGCCAGCAGCTTGGGACAGGACTACGAGCAGTACTTC,CASSLGQDYEQYF
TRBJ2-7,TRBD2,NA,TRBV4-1,TGCGCCAGCAGCCAAACTAGCGGGGGGGAGGAGCAGTACTTC,CASSQTSGGEEQYF
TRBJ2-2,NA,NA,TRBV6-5,TGTGCCAGCAGTTCGGACACAATTAACACCGGGGAGCTGTTTTTT,CASSSDTINTGELFF
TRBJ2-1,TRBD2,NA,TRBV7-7,TGTGCCAGCAGCCCTCTGGGTGAGCGGGGGGACAATGAGCAGTTCTTC,CASSPLGERGDNEQFF
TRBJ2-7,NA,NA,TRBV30,TGTGCCTGGAGTGGGGGGCTTTCCGAGCAGTACTTC,CAWSGGLSEQYF
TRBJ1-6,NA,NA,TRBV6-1,TGTGCCAGCAGTGAAGCGCGCAGGGCTGATTCACCCCTCCACTTT,CASSEARRADSPLHF
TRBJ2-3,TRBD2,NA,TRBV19,TGTGCCAGTAGTATCGGTAGCGGGGACACAGATACGCAGTATTTT,CASSIGSGDTDTQYF
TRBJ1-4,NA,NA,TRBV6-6,TGTGCCAGCAGCGGGAGTGGGGGTTATGAAAAACTGTTTTTT,CASSGSGGYEKLFF
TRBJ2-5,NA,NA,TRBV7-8,TGTGCCAGCAGCGCTGATCTACGAGAGACCCAGTACTTC,CASSADLRETQYF
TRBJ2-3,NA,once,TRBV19,TGTGCCAGTAGTCGGGGGGCTGAAGATACGCAGTATTTT,CASSRGAEDTQYF
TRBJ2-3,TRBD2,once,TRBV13,TGTGCCAGCAGCTCAAATAGCGGGGAGAGCACAGATACGCAGTATTTT,CASSSNSGESTDTQYF
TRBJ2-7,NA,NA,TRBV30,TGTGCCTGGAAGGAGGGATACGAGCAGTACTTC,CAWKEGYEQYF
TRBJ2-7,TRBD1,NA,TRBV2,TGTGCCAGCAGGGATACAGGGGGCCGGTACGAGCAGTACTTC,CASRDTGGRYEQYF
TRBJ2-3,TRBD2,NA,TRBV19,TGTGCCAGTAGTGGAAGACTAGCGGGGGGTTCAGATACGCAGTATTTT,CASSGRLAGGSDTQYF
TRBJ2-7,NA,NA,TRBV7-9,TGTGCCAGCAGCCCTGGCGCGGTATTAGACACCTACGAGCAGTACTTC,CASSPGAVLDTYEQYF
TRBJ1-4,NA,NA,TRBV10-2,TGCGCCAGCAGGGGTTTGGGTACAGCTCTTAATGAAAAACTGTTTTTT,CASRGLGTALNEKLFF
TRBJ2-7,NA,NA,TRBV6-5,TGTGCCAGCAGTTACGAAGGTAACTGGGAGCAGTACTTC,CASSYEGNWEQYF
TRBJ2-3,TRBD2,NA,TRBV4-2,TGTGCCAGCACACGACTAGCGGGGGGCTCTCCAGATACGCAGTATTTT,CASTRLAGGSPDTQYF
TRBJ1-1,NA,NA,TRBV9,TGTGCCAGCAGCGCCGCAGGGACGAACACTGAAGCTTTCTTT,CASSAAGTNTEAFF
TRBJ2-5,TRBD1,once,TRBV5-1,TGCGCCAGCAGCTCCGGGACAGGGGGCGAACAAGAGACCCAGTACTTC,CASSSGTGGEQETQYF
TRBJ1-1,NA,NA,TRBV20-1,TGCAGTGCTAGGGCTGCGGAAGCTTTCTTT,CSARAAEAFF
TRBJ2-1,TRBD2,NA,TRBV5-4,TGTGCCAGCAGCTTGGAGACTAGCGGCCACAACTACAATGAGCAGTTCTTC,CASSLETSGHNYNEQFF
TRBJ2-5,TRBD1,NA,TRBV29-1,TGCAGCGTTGAGCTCAGGGACAGGAACTTCCAAGAGACCCAGTACTTC,CSVELRDRNFQETQYF
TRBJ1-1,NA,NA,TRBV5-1,TGCGCCAGCAGCTTGACAGGGTACACTGAAGCTTTCTTT,CASSLTGYTEAFF
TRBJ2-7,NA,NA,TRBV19,TGTGCCAGTAGTATGGGCAGGGGCTACGAGCAGTACTTC,CASSMGRGYEQYF
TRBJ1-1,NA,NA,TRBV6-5,TGTGCCAGCAGTCTCAGGGTATATGACACTGAAGCTTTCTTT,CASSLRVYDTEAFF
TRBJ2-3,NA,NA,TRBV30,TGTGCCTGGAGTGCCCTTAACGGTAACACGCAGTATTTT,CAWSALNGNTQYF
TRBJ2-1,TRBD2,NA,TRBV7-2,TGTGCCAGCAGCTTATTCGGGACTAGGTACACTGAGCAGTTCTTC,CASSLFGTRYTEQFF
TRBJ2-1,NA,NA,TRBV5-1,TGCGCCAGCAGCTGGTGGGACTCTTCCAATGAGCAGTTCTTC,CASSWWDSSNEQFF
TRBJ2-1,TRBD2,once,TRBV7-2,TGTGCCAGCAGCCAGGGACTAGCGGGGGGTCAATACAATGAGCAGTTCTTC,CASSQGLAGGQYNEQFF
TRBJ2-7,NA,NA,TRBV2,TGTGCCAGCAGTTACTCGAATCAGCAGGAGCAGTACTTC,CASSYSNQQEQYF
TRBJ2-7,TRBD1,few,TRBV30,TGTGCCTGGAGTGGGGGACAGGGAAGCCACGAGCAGTACTTC,CAWSGGQGSHEQYF
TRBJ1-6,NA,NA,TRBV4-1,TGCGCCAGCAGCCAAGAAGCGGAGTTTTCACCCCTCCACTTT,CASSQEAEFSPLHF
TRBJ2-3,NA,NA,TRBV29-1,TGCAGAGGGGACGGCACGAATACGCAGTATTTT,CRGDGTNTQYF
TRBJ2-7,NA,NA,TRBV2,TGTGCCAGCAGTGTGTGGGGGGTGACAGTCTCCTACGAGCAGTACTTC,CASSVWGVTVSYEQYF
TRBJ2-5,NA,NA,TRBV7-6,TGTGCCAGCAGCTTAGCGTTACGCGGGGGCTACCAAGAGACCCAGTACTTC,CASSLALRGGYQETQYF
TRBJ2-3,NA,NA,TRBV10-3,TGTGCCATCAGTGAGTTTGACGGGGGAGCAGATACGCAGTATTTT,CAISEFDGGADTQYF